These 7 T cell receptor beta chains came from one sample sequenced in a study of blood T cell repertoires in COVID-19. Data came from immunoSEQ multiplex PCR; TCRdb stores just in-frame clones and leaves some out. Seen here are 60,000 to 65,000 clones, approximately 79% observed once, and the top ten hold around 21%. The sample consisted of peripheral blood. These receptors were obtained from a woman aged 80 or older with active or convalescent COVID-19.

This rearrangement joins TRBV5-3 to TRBJ2-6, with TRBD1 matching 9 bases. TRBV5-3 is an ORF for which the function is uncertain. The CDR3 contains 17 residues. Unmatched junction bases numbered 7, after V lost 4 bases and J lost 2 bases. The CDR3 DNA reads as TGTGCCAGAAGCCGTAAAACAGGGGGCCCTGGGGCCAACGTCCTGACTTTC. It codes for CARSRKTGGPGANVLTF.

V usage is TRBV18 and J usage is TRBJ2-6; TRBD1 matches 8 bases. Germline values: CDR1 KGHSH, CDR2 LQKENI. J was trimmed by 0 bases and V by 2 bases; bases with no gene match: 3. The CDR3 consists of 17 residues. As DNA, the CDR3 is TGTGCCAGCTCACCATCGACAGGGGACTCTGGGGCCAACGTCCTGACTTTC. It encodes CASSPSTGDSGANVLTF.

This clone was picked up one time. The chain joins TRBV18 to TRBJ1-2; maybe TRBD1 (5 bases). The CDR3 is 15 residues long. Germline V CDR1 and CDR2: KGHSH, LQKENI. V lost 3 bases to trimming and J lost 4 bases, with 15 bases between them. DNA for the CDR3: TGTGCCAGCTCACCCTACATGACAGCGTCCTATGGCTACACCTTC. As protein: CASSPYMTASYGYTF.

The gene calls are TRBV11-3 and TRBJ2-5, with 7 bases lining up with TRBD2. Germline V gene sequence: CDR1 SGHNT, CDR2 YENEEA. This CDR3 is 15 amino acids long. The trim removed 5 bases at V and 1 base at J, leaving 7 bases unmatched. The CDR3 here is CASSPMRGTQETQYF. The DNA for the CDR3 is TGTGCCAGCAGCCCAATGCGGGGGACCCAAGAGACCCAGTACTTC.

J is TRBJ1-5 and V is TRBV5-5, with D possibly being TRBD1 (6 bases). Per germline, CDR1 SGHKS and CDR2 YYEKEE (reference sequence). The V and J ends lost 4 bases and 3 bases respectively, with 17 bases between them. The CDR3 length is 16 residues. CDR3 sequence reads: CASSRLGTPYNQPQHF. CDR3 sequence (DNA): TGTGCCAGCAGCCGCCTGGGGACACCATACAATCAGCCCCAGCATTTT.

This chain connects TRBV16 to TRBJ1-2; D might be TRBD1 (6 bases). The CDR3 is made up of 15 amino acids. Germline values: CDR1 KGHSY, CDR2 FQNENV. The V end was cut by 1 base, the J end by 8 bases, with 17 bases between. In DNA, the CDR3 is TGTGCCAGCAGCCAATTCGGACAGCCCGTGGGGGGCTACACCTTC. Protein: CASSQFGQPVGGYTF.

At least ten counts were recorded for this clone. The genes are TRBV28 and TRBJ2-6, with D hard to call. CDR3 size: 14 residues. The germline CDR1 and CDR2 sequences are MDHEN and SYDVKM. Trimming removed 8 bases from V and 0 bases from J, with 8 bases in between. The CDR3 sequence: CASLLSSGANVLTF. In nucleotides, the CDR3 is TGTGCCAGCTTGCTAAGCTCTGGGGCCAACGTCCTGACTTTC.